This TCR beta chain was recovered during a study of breast tumors, draining lymph nodes, adjacent tissues. TCRdb re-called the multiplex PCR reads through MiXCR, storing one row per CDR3 protein. The sample consists of around 250,000 distinct CDR3 sequences, under 40% of them appearing once. Whole-study findings and limits: Luminal-like breast cancer showed significantly higher tumor–nontumor repertoire similarity than basal-like. Compared with lymph nodes, tumors were less diverse; compared with nontumor tissue, more. Data fit most tumor T cells coming from lymph node, expanding in tumor.

Samples came from axillary lymph nodes draining the breast cancer. Per germline, CDR1 SQVTM and CDR2 ANQGSEA. Trimming removed 4 bases from V and 1 base from J, with 11 bases in between. The CDR3 length is 14 residues. This clonotype was detected a few times. Its antigen is not identified. Since a much larger clone is just one base distant, this may be a read error. Material: axillary lymph node tissue. The clonotype originates from a female donor with breast cancer. Some clones in this sample may be carry-over from other donors' samples. The rearrangement uses TRBV29-1 and TRBJ2-1; D may be TRBD1 or TRBD2 (5 bases each). The DNA for the CDR3 is TGCAGCGTTGGGGGGAAAGGGTCCTACAATGAGCAGTTCTTC. It specifies CSVGGKGSYNEQFF.